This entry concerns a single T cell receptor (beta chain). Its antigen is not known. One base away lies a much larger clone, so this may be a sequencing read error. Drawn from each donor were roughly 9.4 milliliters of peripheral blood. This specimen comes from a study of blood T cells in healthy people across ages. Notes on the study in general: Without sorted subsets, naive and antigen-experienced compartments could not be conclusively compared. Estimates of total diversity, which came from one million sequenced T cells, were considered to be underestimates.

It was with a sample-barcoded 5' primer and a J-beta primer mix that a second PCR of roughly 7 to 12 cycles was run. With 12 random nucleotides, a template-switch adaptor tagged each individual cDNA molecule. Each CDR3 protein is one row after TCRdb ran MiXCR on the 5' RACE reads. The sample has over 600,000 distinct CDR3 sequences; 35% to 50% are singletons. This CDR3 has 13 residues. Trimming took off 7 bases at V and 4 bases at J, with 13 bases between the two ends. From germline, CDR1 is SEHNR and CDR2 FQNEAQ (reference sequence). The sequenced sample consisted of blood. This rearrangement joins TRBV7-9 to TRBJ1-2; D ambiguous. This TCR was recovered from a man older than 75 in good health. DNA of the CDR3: TGTGCCAGCAACGGTTTGGGAGGCTATGGCTACACCTTC. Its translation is CASNGLGGYGYTF.